The clone carrying this T cell receptor beta chain came up many times. Its antigen is not known. Construction of the TCRbeta library involved unique molecular identifiers. One entry per CDR3 protein, called by TCRdb with MiXCR from the PCR reads. The data show about 200,000 distinct CDR3 sequences, approximately 7% seen once. The CDR3 spans 14 residues. Trimming took off 6 bases at V and 7 bases at J, with 18 bases between the two ends. Germline V gives CDR1 SGHDN, CDR2 FVKESK. This sample was included in a study of T-cell reconstitution after alpha-beta-depleted transplantation in children. Whole-study results and caveats: Several patients had high TCRbeta diversity at day 60; it came from surviving recipient T cells and thymic progenitors. Expanded graft clones, several hundred of them, were reportedly the source of alpha-beta T cells about two months after transplant.

This sequence joins TRBV14 and TRBJ2-5; the D is unclear. This clonotype was obtained from a boy aged 2 to 10 with acute lymphoblastic leukemia, due to receive a stem cell transplant. This specimen was PBMCs, taken before TCRalphabeta/CD19-depleted stem cell transplant. The CDR3, as DNA: TGTGCCAGCAGTCCAAAAGCAGCCCGAGGGACCCAGTACTTC. Amino acids: CASSPKAARGTQYF.